A single sample gave rise to the 21 T cell receptor beta chains below, sequenced in a study of radiotherapy plus CTLA-4 blockade in lung cancer. Assay used: immunoSEQ multiplex PCR; TCRdb lists only in-frame clones, some missing. The repertoire has 35,000 to 40,000 clones, 55% to 75% of them found once; the top ten carry approximately 11%. The sequenced sample was peripheral blood, obtained from a patient treated with radiotherapy plus ipilimumab. These receptors were obtained from a human donor with non-small cell lung cancer who had stable disease on radiotherapy plus ipilimumab.

This chain links TRBV18 with TRBJ1-5; the D is unclear. CDR1 KGHSH and CDR2 LQKENI come from the germline V gene. This CDR3 comprises 14 residues. Trimming took off 0 bases at V and 3 bases at J, with 6 bases between the two ends. The CDR3 loop reads CASSPPADNQPQHF. The CDR3 DNA reads as TGTGCCAGCTCACCACCGGCAGACAATCAGCCCCAGCATTTT.

The gene calls are TRBV6-1 and TRBJ1-2; D is ambiguous. This CDR3 is built from 13 residues. V shed 5 bases and J shed 3 bases, with 10 bases lying between them. In germline, CDR1 is MNHNS, CDR2 SASEGT. As DNA, the CDR3 is TGTGCCAGCAGTCGGAGGGCAGACTATGGCTACACCTTC. This codes for CASSRRADYGYTF.

The rearrangement links TRBV10-1 to TRBJ2-3; 11 nucleotides align to TRBD2. The CDR3 runs 19 residues. The ends lost 6 bases at V and 3 bases at J; junction bases unmatched: 17. Germline V gene sequence: CDR1 WNHNN, CDR2 SYGVQD (reference sequence). CDR3 sequence: CASRESDLAGGKLTDTQYF. CDR3 sequence (DNA): TGCGCCAGCAGGGAATCCGACTTAGCGGGGGGGAAGTTGACAGATACGCAGTATTTT.

The chain links TRBV2 to TRBJ1-4, with D possibly being TRBD1 (6 bases). With 3 bases removed from V and 4 bases from J, the gap between germline ends came to 12 bases. Germline CDR1 reads SNHLY; CDR2 reads FYNNEI. The CDR3 runs 15 residues. The DNA for the CDR3 is TGTGCCAGCAGTGAGTTCGGCAGGGGTAATGAAAAACTGTTTTTT. As protein: CASSEFGRGNEKLFF. The complete variable domain, with remaining parts taken from reference TRBV2 and TRBJ1-4, reads EPEVTQTPSHQVTQMGQEVILRCVPISNHLYFYWYRQILGQKVEFLVSFYNNEISEKSEIFDDQFSVERPDGSNFTLKIRSTKLEDSAMYFCASSEFGRGNEKLFFGSGTQLSVL.

The gene calls are TRBV20-1 and TRBJ1-4; D is undetermined. This CDR3 is built from 11 residues. Germline-derived CDR1 and CDR2 are DFQATT and SNEGSKA (reference sequence). With 1 base removed from V and 8 bases from J, the gap between germline ends came to 5 bases. In nucleotides, the CDR3 is TGCAGTGCTAGAGGACAAGAAAAACTGTTTTTT. Translated: CSARGQEKLFF.

The rearrangement links TRBV30 to TRBJ1-4; D possibly corresponds to TRBD1 (5 bases). Germline V gene data show CDR1 as GTSNPN and CDR2 as SVGIG (reference sequence). Trimming removed 3 bases from V and 5 bases from J, with 10 bases in between. The CDR3 extends over 13 amino acids. The CDR3 here is CAWRPRGNEKLFF. The CDR3 region has the DNA TGTGCCTGGAGACCTAGGGGAAATGAAAAACTGTTTTTT.

The chain has TRBV19 and TRBJ1-2, with a possible D match to TRBD1 (5 bases). V shed 6 bases and J shed 3 bases, with 11 bases lying between them. Germline CDR1 LNHDA, CDR2 SQIVND (reference sequence). This CDR3 is 13 amino acids long. The chain's CDR3 is CASRRGRDYGYTF. For the CDR3, the DNA is TGTGCCAGTAGAAGGGGCAGAGACTATGGCTACACCTTC.

This clone appeared a single time. The chain uses TRBV5-1 and TRBJ1-2, with D possibly matching TRBD1 (6 bases). V was clipped by 3 bases and J by 6 bases, with 12 bases between them. Per germline, CDR1 SGHRS and CDR2 YFSETQ. This CDR3 comprises 13 residues. The CDR3 sequence is CASSSQGLNGYTF. The CDR3 coding sequence is TGCGCCAGCAGCTCTCAGGGGCTGAATGGCTACACCTTC.

V usage is TRBV11-3 and J usage is TRBJ2-3; 7 bases map to TRBD1. After removal of 5 bases from V and 10 bases from J, the junction contained 6 bases not matched to a gene. Germline assignment: CDR1 SGHNT and CDR2 YENEEA. The CDR3 contains 12 residues. The CDR3 sequence: CASSQGEQSQYF. The CDR3 coding sequence is TGTGCCAGCAGCCAGGGGGAGCAGTCGCAGTATTTT. Together with reference TRBV11-3 and TRBJ2-3, the CDR3 gives the full variable domain: EAGVVQSPRYKIIEKKQPVAFWCNPISGHNTLYWYLQNLGQGPELLIRYENEEAVDDSQLPKDRFSAERLKGVDSTLKIQPAELGDSAVYLCASSQGEQSQYFGPGTRLTVL.

This clone came up a few times. The V call is TRBV7-5, the J call TRBJ2-7; no DNA check was done on the table's D call, TRBD1. TRBV7-5 is a documented pseudogene. This CDR3 contains 16 residues. CDR3 sequence reads: CARSGGHRTLSYEQYF. In DNA form, the CDR3 reads TGTGCCAGAAGCGGGGGACATCGGACCCTCTCCTACGAGCAGTACTTC.

The chain couples TRBV11-3 to TRBJ2-2, with D perhaps TRBD2 (6 bases). The germline CDR1 and CDR2 sequences are SGHNT and YENEEA. The V end lost 7 bases, the J end lost 8 bases, and 11 bases lay between the germline ends. The CDR3 runs to 12 residues. The CDR3 spells CASKTRSGELFF. The CDR3 nucleotides are TGTGCCAGCAAGACTAGGAGTGGGGAGCTGTTTTTT. The full variable domain, with the rest looked up from reference TRBV11-3 and TRBJ2-2, is EAGVVQSPRYKIIEKKQPVAFWCNPISGHNTLYWYLQNLGQGPELLIRYENEEAVDDSQLPKDRFSAERLKGVDSTLKIQPAELGDSAVYLCASKTRSGELFFGEGSRLTVL.

This chain connects TRBV27 to TRBJ1-6; TRBD1 matches at 7 bases. The V gene end was trimmed by 6 bases and the J gene end by 5 bases; junction bases not matched to a gene: 10. CDR3 size: 16 residues. CDR1 is MNHEY, CDR2 SMNVEV, per germline (reference sequence). CDR3 sequence (DNA): TGTGCCAGCAGCCCCAAACCGACAGGGAATAATTCACCCCTCCACTTT. Its translation: CASSPKPTGNNSPLHF.

V gene TRBV11-2 combines with J gene TRBJ2-7, with 11 bases lining up with TRBD2. CDR3 length: 17 amino acids. V was pared by 5 bases and J by 0 bases, with 9 bases of the junction left unmatched. Germline-derived CDR1 and CDR2 are SGHAT and FQNNGV. The CDR3 DNA reads TGTGCCAGCAGCAAAAAGACTAGCGGGGCCATCTCCTACGAGCAGTACTTC. Its translation: CASSKKTSGAISYEQYF. The full variable domain, rest sourced from reference TRBV11-2 and TRBJ2-7, is EAGVAQSPRYKIIEKRQSVAFWCNPISGHATLYWYQQILGQGPKLLIQFQNNGVVDDSQLPKDRFSAERLKGVDSTLKIQPAKLEDSAVYLCASSKKTSGAISYEQYFGPGTRLTVT.

V and J are TRBV7-9 and TRBJ1-5; 8 nucleotides line up with TRBD1. From germline, CDR1 is SEHNR and CDR2 FQNEAQ (reference sequence). CDR3 length equals 16 residues. Trimming cost V 3 bases and J 3 bases; bases outside gene matches: 7. The CDR3 bases are TGTGCCAGCAGCTTCGGGACAGGAACCTACAATCAGCCCCAGCATTTT. It codes for CASSFGTGTYNQPQHF.

The rearrangement links TRBV10-1 to TRBJ2-1, with 9 bases lining up with TRBD1. Looked up from germline, CDR1 is WNHNN and CDR2 is SYGVQD (reference sequence). V gave up 0 bases and J gave up 7 bases; unmatched junction bases: 7. This CDR3 is built from 16 residues. Written as DNA, the CDR3 is TGCGCCAGCAGTGAGTCGGGACAGGGCCGGGGGAATGAGCAGTTCTTC. Its translation: CASSESGQGRGNEQFF.

The CDR3 reads CASSRGLRETQYF. The CDR3 coding sequence is TGTGCCAGCAGCCGAGGGCTTAGGGAGACCCAGTACTTC. This chain links TRBV11-3 with TRBJ2-5, with D perhaps TRBD2 (5 bases). Germline CDR1 and CDR2: SGHNT and YENEEA. The V end was cut by 5 bases, the J end by 5 bases, with 12 bases between. The length of the CDR3 is 13 residues.

The chain employs TRBV7-6 and TRBJ2-1, with 9 bases aligning to TRBD1. Trimming at V came to 5 bases and at J to 10 bases, leaving 6 bases not matched to a gene. Germline lookup yields CDR1 SGHVS and CDR2 FNYEAQ. The CDR3 consists of 13 residues. CDR3: CASSADRGDEQFF. The CDR3 bases are TGTGCCAGCAGCGCGGACAGGGGCGACGAGCAGTTCTTC.

This sequence joins TRBV28 and TRBJ1-2; D call uncertain. The CDR3 runs 13 residues. CDR1 and CDR2 from the germline V gene are MDHEN and SYDVKM. The V and J ends lost 6 bases and 3 bases respectively, with 11 bases between them. The CDR3 reads CASRLRPDYGYTF. The CDR3, as DNA: TGTGCCAGCAGGCTGAGGCCGGACTATGGCTACACCTTC.

The chain couples TRBV15 to TRBJ1-5, with TRBD1 matching over 7 bases. Germline assignment: CDR1 LNHNV and CDR2 YYDKDF (reference sequence). The CDR3 spans 13 residues. Germline trimming cut 8 bases from V and 7 bases from J; bases unmatched to any gene: 8. The CDR3: CATGTANFQPQHF. The CDR3 DNA reads TGTGCCACCGGGACAGCAAATTTCCAGCCCCAGCATTTT. The full variable domain, rest sourced from reference TRBV15 and TRBJ1-5, is DAMVIQNPRYQVTQFGKPVTLSCSQTLNHNVMYWYQQKSSQAPKLLFHYYDKDFNNEADTPDNFQSRRPNTSFCFLDIRSPGLGDTAMYLCATGTANFQPQHFGDGTRLSIL.

The genes are TRBV2 and TRBJ1-4; D possibly corresponds to TRBD1 (5 bases). Deletions cut 6 bases from V and 8 bases from J, with 16 bases between. This CDR3 has 14 residues. Germline V gene lookup returns CDR1 SNHLY and CDR2 FYNNEI. The CDR3 region has the DNA TGTGCCAGCAGGGGGGGTAATACTAGGGAAAAACTGTTTTTT. Protein product: CASRGGNTREKLFF.

The J gene is TRBJ2-1, the V gene TRBV7-6; 7 nucleotides align to TRBD1. The V gene's germline CDR1 is SGHVS and CDR2 FNYEAQ. This CDR3 is built from 13 residues. The V and J ends lost 5 bases and 5 bases, in that order; junction bases with no gene match: 3. The CDR3, as DNA: TGTGCCAGCAGCATAACAGGGGACAATGAGCAGTTCTTC. Translating it yields CASSITGDNEQFF.